This is a list of T cell receptor beta chains from one sample in a study of cytomegalovirus exposure and HLA in healthy donors. Libraries were prepared by immunoSEQ multiplex PCR; TCRdb keeps only in-frame clonotypes and omits some of them. The profile shows some 200,000 clones, about 89% of them singletons. Specimen: PBMCs. The receptor source for this set is a woman between 18 and 29 years old in good health and CMV-seronegative. Both conserved end residues are part of each CDR3. Fields, in order: clone size, V gene, J gene, D gene, CDR3 DNA, CDR3 protein. D genes are given only for firm matches. Not every row has a clone size; where given, it reads once, few, many or a size class.

clone size: NA; V gene: TRBV29-1; J gene: TRBJ1-1; D gene: NA; CDR3 DNA: TGCAGCGTTGTACGTGCAGGGGAAGCTTTCTTT; CDR3 protein: CSVVRAGEAFF
clone size: NA; V gene: TRBV4-3; J gene: TRBJ2-7; D gene: TRBD2; CDR3 DNA: TGCGCCAGCAGCCAAGCAGCGGGATCCTACGAGCAGTACTTC; CDR3 protein: CASSQAAGSYEQYF
clone size: NA; V gene: TRBV19; J gene: TRBJ2-5; D gene: TRBD1; CDR3 DNA: TGTGCCACCCGGCGGACGGGACAGGGCGTGGCGGGAGATGGGGCCCAGTACTTC; CDR3 protein: CATRRTGQGVAGDGAQYF
clone size: NA; V gene: TRBV6-6; J gene: TRBJ1-1; D gene: NA; CDR3 DNA: TGTGCCAGCAGTCTCGACGTCGGGGGGGTTGAGGTTTTCTTT; CDR3 protein: CASSLDVGGVEVFF
clone size: NA; V gene: TRBV5-6; J gene: TRBJ1-4; D gene: NA; CDR3 DNA: TGTGCCAGCAAGATTCAGGGAACGCCTAATGAAAAACTGTTTTTT; CDR3 protein: CASKIQGTPNEKLFF
clone size: NA; V gene: TRBV6-5; J gene: TRBJ2-2; D gene: NA; CDR3 DNA: TGTGCCAGCAGTTATGCGGGAACCGGCACCGGGGAGCTGTTTTTT; CDR3 protein: CASSYAGTGTGELFF
clone size: NA; V gene: TRBV18; J gene: TRBJ1-1; D gene: NA; CDR3 DNA: TGTGCCAGCTCACCGGCGACAGGCCGACGCACTGAAGCTTTCTTT; CDR3 protein: CASSPATGRRTEAFF
clone size: NA; V gene: TRBV2; J gene: TRBJ1-5; D gene: TRBD1; CDR3 DNA: TGTGCCAGCAGCCCCCAGACAGGGGGCGGCCAGCCCCAGCATTTT; CDR3 protein: CASSPQTGGGQPQHF
clone size: once; V gene: TRBV18; J gene: TRBJ1-2; D gene: TRBD1; CDR3 DNA: TGTGCCAGCTCACCACCGGGGACAGGTTTCGGCTACACCTTC; CDR3 protein: CASSPPGTGFGYTF
clone size: NA; V gene: TRBV5-1; J gene: TRBJ2-1; D gene: NA; CDR3 DNA: TGCGCCAGCAGCTTGGACGCGGGGCGTGGTGAGCAGTTCTTC; CDR3 protein: CASSLDAGRGEQFF
clone size: NA; V gene: TRBV4-1; J gene: TRBJ2-1; D gene: NA; CDR3 DNA: TGCGCCAGCAGTCGACTGACGGACTCAAGGTCCTACAATGAGCAGTTCTTC; CDR3 protein: CASSRLTDSRSYNEQFF
clone size: NA; V gene: TRBV30; J gene: TRBJ2-1; D gene: TRBD2; CDR3 DNA: TGTGCCTGGAGGGGGACTAGCCCCTACAATGAGCAGTTCTTC; CDR3 protein: CAWRGTSPYNEQFF
clone size: NA; V gene: TRBV7-8; J gene: TRBJ2-1; D gene: NA; CDR3 DNA: TGTGCCAGCAGCTTTGGACAGTACAATGAGCAGTTCTTC; CDR3 protein: CASSFGQYNEQFF
clone size: NA; V gene: TRBV19; J gene: TRBJ2-5; D gene: NA; CDR3 DNA: TGTGCCAGTAGTATAAATAACCAAGAGACCCAGTACTTC; CDR3 protein: CASSINNQETQYF
clone size: NA; V gene: TRBV2; J gene: TRBJ1-1; D gene: NA; CDR3 DNA: TGTGCCAGCAGTGGGACACCTGAAGCTTTCTTT; CDR3 protein: CASSGTPEAFF
clone size: once; V gene: TRBV19; J gene: TRBJ1-1; D gene: TRBD1; CDR3 DNA: TGTGCCAGCGAGTATCATTGGGCGGGACAGGGGTCTGAAGCTTTCTTT; CDR3 protein: CASEYHWAGQGSEAFF
clone size: NA; V gene: TRBV18; J gene: TRBJ1-1; D gene: TRBD1; CDR3 DNA: TGTGCCAGCTCGTCGACAGGGGGCGGGGACACTGAAGCTTTCTTT; CDR3 protein: CASSSTGGGDTEAFF
clone size: NA; V gene: TRBV9; J gene: TRBJ2-2; D gene: TRBD2; CDR3 DNA: TGTGCCAGCAGCGTAGACGGGAGGGGCACCGGGGAGCTGTTTTTT; CDR3 protein: CASSVDGRGTGELFF
clone size: NA; V gene: TRBV25-1; J gene: TRBJ1-4; D gene: NA; CDR3 DNA: TGTGCCAGCAGTCCAGGGTTTCTAACTAATGAAAAACTGTTTTTT; CDR3 protein: CASSPGFLTNEKLFF
clone size: once; V gene: TRBV6-1; J gene: TRBJ1-5; D gene: NA; CDR3 DNA: TGTGCCAGCAGTGATATACAGCACGTTGGGAGCAATCAGCCCCAGCATTTT; CDR3 protein: CASSDIQHVGSNQPQHF
clone size: NA; V gene: TRBV25-1; J gene: TRBJ1-2; D gene: TRBD1; CDR3 DNA: TGTGCCAGCAGTGAATACACCGGACAGGGGGACTACACCTTC; CDR3 protein: CASSEYTGQGDYTF
clone size: NA; V gene: TRBV27; J gene: TRBJ2-5; D gene: NA; CDR3 DNA: TGTGCCAGCAGTTTGACAGGCTGGGAGACCCAGTACTTC; CDR3 protein: CASSLTGWETQYF
clone size: NA; V gene: TRBV4-1; J gene: TRBJ2-7; D gene: NA; CDR3 DNA: TGCGCCAGCAGCCAAGAATCGTCGTACGAGCAGTACTTC; CDR3 protein: CASSQESSYEQYF
clone size: NA; V gene: TRBV11-3; J gene: TRBJ2-1; D gene: TRBD2; CDR3 DNA: TGTGCCAGCAGCTTCACTAGCGGGGGGGCCGTGAATGAGCAGTTCTTC; CDR3 protein: CASSFTSGGAVNEQFF
clone size: NA; V gene: TRBV19; J gene: TRBJ2-7; D gene: NA; CDR3 DNA: TGTGCCAGTAGTACCTGGGCGGGATCGTGGTACGAGCAGTACTTC; CDR3 protein: CASSTWAGSWYEQYF
clone size: NA; V gene: TRBV9; J gene: TRBJ1-1; D gene: NA; CDR3 DNA: TGTGCCAGCAGCGTCACAGAGAACACTGAAGCTTTCTTT; CDR3 protein: CASSVTENTEAFF
clone size: NA; V gene: TRBV2; J gene: TRBJ2-3; D gene: TRBD2; CDR3 DNA: TGTGCCAGCAGGGCCCCGGGAAGGAGCGGGAGTTCATCAGATACGCAGTATTTT; CDR3 protein: CASRAPGRSGSSSDTQYF
clone size: NA; V gene: TRBV4-2; J gene: TRBJ2-3; D gene: NA; CDR3 DNA: TGTGCCAGCAGCCAAGGTTCAAGCGGTAGCACAGATACGCAGTATTTT; CDR3 protein: CASSQGSSGSTDTQYF
clone size: NA; V gene: TRBV5-1; J gene: TRBJ2-7; D gene: NA; CDR3 DNA: TGCGCCAGCAGGCCAGGGGTCTCCTACGAGCAGTACTTC; CDR3 protein: CASRPGVSYEQYF
clone size: NA; V gene: TRBV2; J gene: TRBJ2-3; D gene: NA; CDR3 DNA: TGTGCCAGCAGTGAAGGAAGGGGGACGCTTACAGATACGCAGTATTTT; CDR3 protein: CASSEGRGTLTDTQYF
clone size: NA; V gene: TRBV15; J gene: TRBJ1-4; D gene: NA; CDR3 DNA: TGTGCCACCAGCATCACGGGGGGGGAATACGAAAAACTGTTTTTT; CDR3 protein: CATSITGGEYEKLFF
clone size: once; V gene: TRBV27; J gene: TRBJ2-5; D gene: NA; CDR3 DNA: TGTGCCAGCACAATGGGGGGGGGCGGGGGGACCCAGTACTTC; CDR3 protein: CASTMGGGGGTQYF
clone size: few; V gene: TRBV18; J gene: TRBJ2-2; D gene: NA; CDR3 DNA: TGTGCCAGCTCACCAAGTTTCGGGTCCGGGGAGCTGTTTTTT; CDR3 protein: CASSPSFGSGELFF
clone size: once; V gene: TRBV7-9; J gene: TRBJ1-2; D gene: NA; CDR3 DNA: TGTGCCAGCAGCTTAGATGGGGGCTCAGGTTATGGCTACACCTTC; CDR3 protein: CASSLDGGSGYGYTF
clone size: NA; V gene: TRBV4-1; J gene: TRBJ1-1; D gene: NA; CDR3 DNA: TGCGCCAGCAGCCAAGCCGAGGGAGCGATAACTGAAGCTTTCTTT; CDR3 protein: CASSQAEGAITEAFF
clone size: NA; V gene: TRBV7-2; J gene: TRBJ2-3; D gene: NA; CDR3 DNA: TGTGCCAGCAGCTTAAGTCGGGATAATACAGATACGCAGTATTTT; CDR3 protein: CASSLSRDNTDTQYF
clone size: once; V gene: TRBV7-2; J gene: TRBJ2-1; D gene: TRBD2; CDR3 DNA: TGTGCCAGCAGCGAGAGAGTGACTAGCGGGGGGTTCAATGAGCAGTTCTTC; CDR3 protein: CASSERVTSGGFNEQFF
clone size: NA; V gene: TRBV7-8; J gene: TRBJ2-7; D gene: NA; CDR3 DNA: TGTGCCAGCAGCCCGGAGGAAGGGCGATACGAGCAGTACTTC; CDR3 protein: CASSPEEGRYEQYF
clone size: NA; V gene: TRBV4-3; J gene: TRBJ2-7; D gene: TRBD1; CDR3 DNA: TGCGCCAGCAGCCAAGGATTAGGGACAGGGGACCCTGGAGAGCAGTACTTC; CDR3 protein: CASSQGLGTGDPGEQYF
clone size: NA; V gene: TRBV13; J gene: TRBJ2-7; D gene: NA; CDR3 DNA: TGTGCCAGCAGCCCAGTTTATGAGGGGGGGTTCGAGCAGTACTTC; CDR3 protein: CASSPVYEGGFEQYF